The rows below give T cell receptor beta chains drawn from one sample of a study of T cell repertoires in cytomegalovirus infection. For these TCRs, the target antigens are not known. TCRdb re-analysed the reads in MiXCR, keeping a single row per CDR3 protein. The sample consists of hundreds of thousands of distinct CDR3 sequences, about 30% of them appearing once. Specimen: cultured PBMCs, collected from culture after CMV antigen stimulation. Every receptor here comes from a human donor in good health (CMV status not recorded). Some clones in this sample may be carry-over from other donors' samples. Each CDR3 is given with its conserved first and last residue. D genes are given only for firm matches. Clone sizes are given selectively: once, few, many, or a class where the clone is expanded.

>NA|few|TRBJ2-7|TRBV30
CAWSGQGTYEQYF
TGTGCCTGGAGTGGGCAGGGGACCTACGAGCAGTACTTC
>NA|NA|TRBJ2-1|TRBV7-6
CASSLGAGRLRDEQFF
TGTGCCAGCAGCTTAGGCGCAGGGAGATTAAGGGATGAGCAGTTCTTC
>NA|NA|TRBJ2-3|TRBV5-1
CASSADGRLADTQYF
TGCGCCAGCAGCGCGGACGGCAGGTTGGCAGATACGCAGTATTTT
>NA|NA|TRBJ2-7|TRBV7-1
CASTVGGINEQYF
TGTGCCAGCACCGTGGGCGGGATCAACGAGCAGTACTTC
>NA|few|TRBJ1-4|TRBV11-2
CASSLDSRRGSTNEKLFF
TGTGCCAGCAGCTTAGACTCCAGACGGGGCTCAACTAATGAAAAACTGTTTTTT
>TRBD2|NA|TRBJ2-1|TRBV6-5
CASSYRIAGSTWGYDEQFF
TGTGCCAGCAGTTACAGGATAGCGGGATCCACCTGGGGGTACGATGAGCAGTTCTTC
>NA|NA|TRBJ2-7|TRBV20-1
CSARQGGSYEQYF
TGCAGTGCCAGGCAGGGGGGCTCCTACGAGCAGTACTTC
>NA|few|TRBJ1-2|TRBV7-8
CASSLGSRDYGYTF
TGTGCCAGCAGCTTAGGGTCTAGAGACTATGGCTACACCTTC
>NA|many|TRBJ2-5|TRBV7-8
CASSFSPSQSF
TGTGCCAGCAGCTTTTCCCCTTCCCAGTCCTTC
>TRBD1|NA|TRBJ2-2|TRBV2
CASRDRVLAGELFF
TGTGCCAGCAGAGACAGGGTTCTGGCCGGGGAGCTGTTTTTT
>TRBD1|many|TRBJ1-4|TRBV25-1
CASSEGQGGEKLFF
TGTGCCAGCAGTGAAGGGCAGGGGGGTGAAAAACTGTTTTTT
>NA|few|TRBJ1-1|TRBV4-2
CASSQDWGLNTEAFF
TGTGCCAGCAGCCAAGATTGGGGTTTGAACACTGAAGCTTTCTTT
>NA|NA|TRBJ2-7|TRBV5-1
CASSLERGAQYF
TGCGCCAGCAGCTTGGAGAGGGGGGCTCAGTACTTC
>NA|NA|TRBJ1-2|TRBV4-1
CASSQDKDYGYTF
TGTGCCAGCAGCCAAGACAAGGACTATGGCTACACCTTC
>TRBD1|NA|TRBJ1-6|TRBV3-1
CASSRWTGRSYNSPLHF
TGTGCCAGCAGCCGCTGGACAGGGAGGTCCTATAATTCACCCCTCCACTTT
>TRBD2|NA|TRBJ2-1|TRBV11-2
CASSSSRLAGRGNEQFF
TGTGCCAGCAGCTCGAGCCGACTAGCGGGCCGAGGGAATGAGCAGTTCTTC
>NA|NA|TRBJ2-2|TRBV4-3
CASSHPGLWNTGELFF
TGCGCCAGCAGCCATCCGGGACTCTGGAACACCGGGGAGCTGTTTTTT
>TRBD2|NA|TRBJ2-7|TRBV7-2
CASSLSTSGSPSEQYF
TGTGCCAGCAGCTTATCGACTAGCGGGAGCCCTTCCGAGCAGTACTTC
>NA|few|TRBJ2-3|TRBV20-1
CSAISGASRTDTQYF
TGCAGTGCTATCTCCGGTGCGAGTCGCACAGATACGCAGTATTTT
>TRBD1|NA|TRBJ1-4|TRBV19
CASSSPPGQGGNEKLFF
TGTGCCAGTAGTAGCCCGCCGGGGCAGGGGGGAAATGAAAAACTGTTTTTT
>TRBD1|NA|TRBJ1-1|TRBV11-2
CASSHRDRLNTEAFF
TGTGCCAGCAGCCACCGGGACAGGTTGAACACTGAAGCTTTCTTT
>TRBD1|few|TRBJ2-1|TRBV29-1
CSVARTGLYNEQFF
TGCAGCGTTGCCCGGACAGGGCTATACAATGAGCAGTTCTTC
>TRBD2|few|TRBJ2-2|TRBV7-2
CASSLVAGGPGGELFF
TGTGCCAGCAGCTTAGTAGCGGGGGGGCCCGGCGGGGAGCTGTTTTTT
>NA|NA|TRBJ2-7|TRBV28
CASNQGFSYEQYF
TGTGCCAGCAATCAGGGTTTTTCCTACGAGCAGTACTTC
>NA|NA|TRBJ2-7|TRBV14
CASSQDVDSYEQYF
TGTGCCAGCAGCCAAGATGTTGACAGCTACGAGCAGTACTTC
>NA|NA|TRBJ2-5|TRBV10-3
CAIRGQPEKTQYF
TGTGCCATCCGAGGACAGCCGGAGAAGACCCAGTACTTC
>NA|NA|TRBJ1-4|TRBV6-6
CASSPQPANEKLFF
TGTGCCAGCAGTCCTCAGCCGGCTAATGAAAAACTGTTTTTT
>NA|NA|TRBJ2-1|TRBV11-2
CASSPLGDFLNEQFF
TGTGCCAGCAGCCCTCTGGGGGACTTCCTTAATGAGCAGTTCTTC
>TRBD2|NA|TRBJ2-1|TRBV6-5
CASSKRAGGGSYNEQFF
TGTGCCAGCAGTAAGAGAGCGGGGGGGGGCTCCTACAATGAGCAGTTCTTC
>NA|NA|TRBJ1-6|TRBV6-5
CASSTRGYGSPLHF
TGTGCCAGCAGTACTCGGGGGTATGGATCACCCCTCCACTTT
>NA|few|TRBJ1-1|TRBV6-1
CASSEGGGNTEAFF
TGTGCCAGCAGTGAAGGGGGGGGGAACACTGAAGCTTTCTTT
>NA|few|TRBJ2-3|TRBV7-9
CASSSPPGLAVRYTHTQYF
TGTGCCAGCAGCTCCCCTCCCGGTCTGGCTGTACGGTACACCCATACGCAGTATTTT
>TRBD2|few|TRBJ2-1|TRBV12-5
CASGLVLRREDNNEQFF
TGTGCTAGTGGTTTGGTACTACGACGGGAGGATAACAATGAGCAGTTCTTC
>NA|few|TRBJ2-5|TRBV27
CASSLNNPGTNQYF
TGTGCCAGCAGTTTAAATAACCCCGGAACTAACCAGTACTTC
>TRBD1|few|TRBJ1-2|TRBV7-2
CASSLESGTGLGYTF
TGTGCCAGCAGCTTAGAAAGCGGGACAGGGCTTGGCTACACCTTC
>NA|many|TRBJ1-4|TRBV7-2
CASSETGLGNEKLFF
TGTGCCAGCAGCGAGACAGGTCTCGGTAATGAAAAACTGTTTTTT
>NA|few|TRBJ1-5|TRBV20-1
CSAKPDGNQPQHF
TGCAGTGCCAAACCGGACGGGAATCAGCCCCAGCATTTT
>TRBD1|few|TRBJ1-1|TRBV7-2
CASSLTGDGQAFF
TGTGCCAGCAGCTTAACAGGGGACGGACAAGCTTTCTTT
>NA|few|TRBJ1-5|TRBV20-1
CSAQVGNQPQHF
TGCAGTGCCCAAGTTGGGAATCAGCCCCAGCATTTT
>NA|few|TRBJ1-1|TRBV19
CASVLTATMNTEAFF
TGTGCCAGTGTTCTGACAGCAACTATGAACACTGAAGCTTTCTTT
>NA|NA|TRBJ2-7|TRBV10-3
CAISESGAAGEQYF
TGTGCCATCAGTGAGTCGGGGGCCGCGGGCGAGCAGTACTTC
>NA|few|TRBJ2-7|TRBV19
CASSITTLYEQYF
TGTGCCAGTAGTATAACGACCCTCTACGAGCAGTACTTC
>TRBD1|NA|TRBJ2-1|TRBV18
CASSPRNRGLDGVNEQFF
TGTGCCAGCTCACCACGCAACAGGGGGCTCGACGGGGTCAATGAGCAGTTCTTC
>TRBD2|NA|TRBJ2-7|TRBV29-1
CSVTIAALGGEQYF
TGCAGCGTTACCATTGCGGCCCTGGGGGGGGAGCAGTACTTC
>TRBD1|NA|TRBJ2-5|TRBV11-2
CASSSTRTGIETQYF
TGTGCCAGCAGCTCCACCAGGACAGGGATAGAGACCCAGTACTTC
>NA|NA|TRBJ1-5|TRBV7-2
CASSPTGGSNQPQHF
TGTGCCAGCAGCCCGACGGGGGGCAGCAATCAGCCCCAGCATTTT
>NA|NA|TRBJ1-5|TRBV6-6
CARREKRDQPQHF
TGTGCCAGGAGGGAAAAAAGGGATCAGCCCCAGCATTTT
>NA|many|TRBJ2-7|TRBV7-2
CASSLDGGPVQYF
TGTGCCAGCAGCTTAGATGGGGGCCCGGTGCAGTACTTC
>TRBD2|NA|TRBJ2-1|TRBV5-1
CASTFQSGSSYNEQFF
TGCGCCAGCACATTTCAGAGCGGGAGCTCCTACAATGAGCAGTTCTTC
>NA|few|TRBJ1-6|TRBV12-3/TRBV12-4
CASSPRDTRQPYNSPLHF
TGTGCCAGCAGTCCCCGGGACACCAGACAGCCCTATAATTCACCCCTCCACTTT
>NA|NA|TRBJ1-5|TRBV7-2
CASSSTREQPQHF
TGTGCCAGCAGCTCAACGCGGGAGCAGCCCCAGCATTTT
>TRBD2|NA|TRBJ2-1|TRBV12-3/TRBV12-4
CASSFWAGAGDEQFF
TGTGCCAGCAGTTTTTGGGCGGGAGCGGGGGATGAGCAGTTCTTC
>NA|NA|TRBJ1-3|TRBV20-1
CSARTSGNTIYF
TGCAGTGCTAGAACCAGTGGAAACACCATATATTTT
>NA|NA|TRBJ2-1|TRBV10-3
CAISDSSHSYNEQFF
TGTGCCATCAGTGATAGCTCGCACTCCTACAATGAGCAGTTCTTC
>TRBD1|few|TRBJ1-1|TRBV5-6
CASSPGQGVNTEAFF
TGTGCCAGCAGCCCAGGACAGGGAGTGAACACTGAAGCTTTCTTT
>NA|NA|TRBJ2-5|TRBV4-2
CASSQDQGTVWETQYF
TGTGCCAGCAGCCAAGATCAAGGAACAGTCTGGGAGACCCAGTACTTC
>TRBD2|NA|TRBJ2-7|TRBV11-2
CASSLEGTSYYEQYF
TGTGCCAGCAGCTTAGAGGGGACTAGTTACTACGAGCAGTACTTC
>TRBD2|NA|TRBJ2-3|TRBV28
CASSFFRLAGTDTQYF
TGTGCCAGCAGTTTCTTTAGACTAGCGGGCACAGATACGCAGTATTTT
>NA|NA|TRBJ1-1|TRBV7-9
CASSPLGAAAEAFF
TGTGCCAGCAGCCCCTTAGGTGCGGCGGCTGAAGCTTTCTTT